This T cell receptor beta chain comes out of a study of blood T cell repertoires in COVID-19. Study context: Specimens from acute and convalescent COVID-19 originated in the United States, Italy and Spain. T cells, B-cell-depleted T cells, or PBMCs supplied cDNA or gDNA.

The CDR3 is 12 amino acids. Germline V gives CDR1 SGHTA, CDR2 FQGNSA. V lost 2 bases, J lost 4 bases, and 5 bases lay in between. In the source study's methods: Amplification from reference gene primers served as the basis for estimated nucleated cell counts. TCRdb keeps only in-frame clones here, not all; method: immunoSEQ multiplex PCR. That table is the source of V, J and clone size, and D and trimming were worked out from the DNA. The top ten hold roughly an eighth of the sample, which has approximately 180,000 clones, roughly 76% seen once. Sequencing input: peripheral blood. This sequence joins TRBV7-2 and TRBJ1-2, with D possibly being TRBD1 (5 bases). This sequence was found in a woman older than 75 with COVID-19, enrolled during active disease. CDR3 nucleotide sequence: TGTGCCAGCAGCTTACAGGGCTATGGCTACACCTTC. It encodes CASSLQGYGYTF.